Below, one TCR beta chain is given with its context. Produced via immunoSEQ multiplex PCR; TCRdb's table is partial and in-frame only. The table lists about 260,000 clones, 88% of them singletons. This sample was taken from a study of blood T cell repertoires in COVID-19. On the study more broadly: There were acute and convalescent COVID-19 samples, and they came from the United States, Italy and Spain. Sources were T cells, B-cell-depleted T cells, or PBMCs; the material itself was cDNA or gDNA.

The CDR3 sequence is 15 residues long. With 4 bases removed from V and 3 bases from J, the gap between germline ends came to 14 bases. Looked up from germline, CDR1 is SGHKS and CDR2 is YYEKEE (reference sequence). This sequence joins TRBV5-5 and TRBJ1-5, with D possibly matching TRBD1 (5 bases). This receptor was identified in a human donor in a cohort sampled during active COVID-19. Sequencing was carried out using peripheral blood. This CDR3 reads CASSQRGGLNQPQHF. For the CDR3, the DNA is TGTGCCAGCAGCCAGCGGGGGGGACTCAATCAGCCCCAGCATTTT.